The 12 T cell receptor beta chains presented below share a single source sample, sequenced in a study of T cell clonality in common variable immunodeficiency. Here immunoSEQ multiplex PCR was the method, and the copy in TCRdb shows in-frame clones only, minus some. Singletons are absent from the sample, which has 45,000 to 55,000 clones. The sample taken for sequencing was peripheral blood mononuclear cells. All receptors derive from a person between 18 and 69 years old in good health.

Ten or more counts support this clone. The observed sequence ends 3 residues before the CDR3 terminus, with the missing tail filled in from the germline J gene. The chain uses TRBV2 and TRBJ1-1; D not resolved. V dropped 4 bases and J dropped 0 bases, with 9 bases sitting between them. The V gene's germline CDR1 is SNHLY and CDR2 FYNNEI. This CDR3 is built from 14 residues. CDR3 DNA, as far as it was read: TGTGCCAGCAGTGCCACACGAGTGAACACTGAA. This codes for CASSATRVNTE. The whole CDR3 sequence is CASSATRVNTEAFF.

This clone was counted many times. The sequence runs out 3 residues before the end of the CDR3; the remainder is reconstructed from the germline J gene. This sequence joins TRBV7-2 and TRBJ2-2; 12 bases match TRBD2. J was trimmed by 7 bases and V by 5 bases; bases with no gene match: 5. The CDR3 sequence is 15 residues long. Germline values: CDR1 SGHTA, CDR2 FQGNSA. The CDR3 sequence: CASSPSGRAGGELFF. CDR3 bases read: TGTGCCAGCAGCCCTAGCGGGAGGGCCGGCGGGGAG.

This clone has ten or more counts. Read data end 3 residues before the CDR3 end; the end is taken from the germline J gene. The rearrangement links TRBV19 to TRBJ1-5; 7 bases align to TRBD1. The germline V gene has CDR1 LNHDA and CDR2 SQIVND (reference sequence). Losses at the gene ends were 3 bases for V and 7 bases for J; bases not matched to a gene: 6. The CDR3 runs 14 residues. This CDR3 is CASSILGGGQPQHF. CDR3 bases read: TGTGCCAGTAGTATTTTAGGGGGCGGACAGCCC.

This clone was detected many times. Coverage ceases 3 residues before the CDR3 finishes, and the germline J gene fills in the end. The chain has TRBV28 and TRBJ1-4, with 7 bases identical to TRBD1. Germline CDR1 MDHEN, CDR2 SYDVKM. Unmatched junction bases numbered 8, after V lost 0 bases and J lost 10 bases. The CDR3 contains 15 residues. The DNA read from the CDR3 is TGTGCCAGCAGTTTATGGGAGGGGGCTCGAGGAAAA. Encoded protein: CASSLWEGARGK. In full, the CDR3 reads CASSLWEGARGKLFF. The variable domain in full, completed from reference TRBV28 and TRBJ1-4, reads DVKVTQSSRYLVKRTGEKVFLECVQDMDHENMFWYRQDPGLGLRLIYFSYDVKMKEKGDIPEGYSVSREKKERFSLILESASTNQTSMYLCASSLWEGARGKLFFGSGTQLSVL.

This clone was seen ten or more times. The CDR3 end lies 3 residues beyond the end of the read and is filled in from the germline J gene. The J gene is TRBJ1-2, the V gene TRBV10-3; D is uncertain. In germline, CDR1 is ENHRY, CDR2 SYGVKD. CDR3 size: 11 residues. The CDR3 spells CAIMENGGYTF. CDR3 bases read: TGTGCCATCATGGAGAACGGGGGC.

In this sample, this clone turned up many times. The DNA ends 3 residues before the CDR3 does, and the rest of the CDR3 is filled in from the germline J gene. V and J are TRBV5-1 and TRBJ1-6; 10 bases match TRBD1. The CDR3 is 17 amino acids. Germline CDR1 is SGHRS and CDR2 is YFSETQ. The trim removed 0 bases at V and 7 bases at J, leaving 7 bases unmatched. CDR3: CASSLEGQGQGNSPLHF. The CDR3 DNA, read in part, is TGCGCCAGCAGCTTGGAGGGACAGGGGCAGGGCAATTCACCC.

This clone has at least ten counts. The DNA read from the CDR3 is TGTGCCAGCAGCCTTAGCGGGAGGGCCGTATATACG. It encodes CASSLSGRAVYT. The full CDR3 protein reads CASSLSGRAVYTQYF. This rearrangement joins TRBV5-6 to TRBJ2-3, with 11 bases that match TRBD2. The read terminates 3 residues ahead of where the CDR3 ends, so the germline J gene completes it. The CDR3 covers 15 residues. Germline lookup yields CDR1 SGHDT and CDR2 YYEEEE. V was pared by 4 bases and J by 7 bases, with 8 bases of the junction left unmatched.

This clone was picked up many times. CDR3 residues: CASSEIRQNQPQHF. CDR3 DNA (partial): TGTGCCAGCAGCGAAATTAGACAAAATCAGCCC. The chain is built from TRBV2 and TRBJ1-5; the D is unclear. Read coverage stops 3 residues before the CDR3 terminus; the germline J gene supplies the remainder. Germline CDR1 reads SNHLY; CDR2 reads FYNNEI. The V end lost 6 bases, the J end lost 4 bases, and 13 bases lay between the germline ends. This CDR3 contains 14 residues.

This clone was counted many times. The read stops 3 residues short of the end of the CDR3; the missing end is completed from the germline J gene. The rearrangement links TRBV5-6 to TRBJ1-2; D remains ambiguous. Germline values: CDR1 SGHDT, CDR2 YYEEEE. Deletions cut 2 bases from V and 2 bases from J, with 10 bases between. The CDR3 is 14 residues long. CDR3 in amino acids: CASSFWRRNYGYTF. The DNA read from the CDR3 is TGTGCCAGCAGCTTTTGGCGGAGAAACTATGGC.

This clone was detected ten times or more. The DNA ends 3 residues before the CDR3 does, and the rest of the CDR3 is filled in from the germline J gene. This chain links TRBV18 with TRBJ2-1, with D perhaps matching TRBD1 (6 bases). The CDR3 runs 18 residues. Germline CDR1 KGHSH, CDR2 LQKENI. Trimming removed 6 bases at V and 1 base at J, with 22 bases between. The sequenced part of the CDR3 DNA is TGTGCCAGCTCCCGGCGAACGATACAGGGAGATTCCTACAATGAG. It is translated as CASSRRTIQGDSYNE. The entire CDR3 protein is CASSRRTIQGDSYNEQFF.

Sample share makes this clone medium-sized. With the read ending 3 residues before the CDR3 end, the germline J gene is used to fill in that end. The chain uses TRBV20-1 and TRBJ2-5; 13 nucleotides line up with TRBD2. The CDR3 runs to 17 residues. V lost 3 bases, J lost 5 bases, and 12 bases stayed unmatched. CDR1 and CDR2 from the germline V gene are DFQATT and SNEGSKA (reference sequence). This CDR3 is CSARGTSGIPILETQYF. Partial CDR3 DNA: TGCAGTGCTAGGGGGACTAGCGGGATACCTATCCTGGAGACC.

This clone was detected many times. Read coverage stops 3 residues before the CDR3 terminus; the germline J gene supplies the remainder. The gene calls are TRBV2 and TRBJ1-2; weak D call: TRBD1 (6 bases). V lost 5 bases, J lost 3 bases, and 19 bases lay in between. The CDR3 is 16 amino acids. CDR1 and CDR2 (germline): SNHLY, FYNNEI. The part of the CDR3 DNA that was read is TGTGCCAGCAGTCGGGACACACGGGGTGAGGACTATGGC. Amino acids: CASSRDTRGEDYG. The CDR3 in full is CASSRDTRGEDYGYTF.